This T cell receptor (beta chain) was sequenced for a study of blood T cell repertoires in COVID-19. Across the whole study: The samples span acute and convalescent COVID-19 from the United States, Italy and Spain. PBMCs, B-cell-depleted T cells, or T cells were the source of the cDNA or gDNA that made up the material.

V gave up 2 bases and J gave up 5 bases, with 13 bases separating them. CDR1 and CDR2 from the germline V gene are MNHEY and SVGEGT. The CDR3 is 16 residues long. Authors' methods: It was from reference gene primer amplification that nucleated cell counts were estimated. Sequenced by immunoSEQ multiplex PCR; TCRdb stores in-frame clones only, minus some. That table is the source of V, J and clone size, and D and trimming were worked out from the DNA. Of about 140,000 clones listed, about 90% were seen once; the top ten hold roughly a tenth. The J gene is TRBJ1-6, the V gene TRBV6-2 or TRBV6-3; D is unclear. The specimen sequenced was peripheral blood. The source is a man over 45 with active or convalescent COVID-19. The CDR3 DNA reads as TGTGCCAGCAGTTACCCGAACTATCGCAATAATTCACCCCTCCACTTT. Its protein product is CASSYPNYRNNSPLHF.